Below, 11 T cell receptor beta chains from the same sample are listed, as sequenced in a study of control samples from healthy donors and cancer patients. This table comes from immunoSEQ multiplex PCR, and its TCRdb copy is limited to in-frame clones, with some not included. Of about 130,000 clones detected, more than 85% appear once; the ten largest clones hold approximately 1.7%. Sequenced sample: PBMCs. The receptors here all came from a middle-aged man with head and neck cancer.

The rearrangement links TRBV12-3 or TRBV12-4 to TRBJ2-3, with no clear D. V dropped 6 bases and J dropped 3 bases, with 4 bases sitting between them. The CDR3 is made up of 11 amino acids. The CDR3 DNA reads TGTGCCAGCAGCAAAACAGATACGCAGTATTTT. Translated: CASSKTDTQYF.

V gene TRBV14 combines with J gene TRBJ1-1; D is ambiguous. The CDR3 totals 12 residues. V was shortened by 1 base and J by 8 bases, with 8 bases between the two germline ends. The germline gives CDR1 SGHDN, CDR2 FVKESK. As DNA, the CDR3 is TGTGCCAGCAGCCAAGGGCGAGCGGAAGCTTTCTTT. It codes for CASSQGRAEAFF.

This chain links TRBV10-3 with TRBJ1-3, with 9 bases lining up with TRBD1. Per germline, CDR1 ENHRY and CDR2 SYGVKD. With 10 bases clipped from V and 1 base from J, the junction kept 11 bases outside the gene matches. The CDR3 totals 16 residues. The CDR3 nucleotides read TGTGCCACCCACCTCGGGACAGGGCGATCTGGAAACACCATATATTTT. This sequence encodes CATHLGTGRSGNTIYF.

This chain uses TRBV12-1 with TRBJ2-3. TRBV12-1 is deemed a pseudogene. The CDR3 is made up of 16 amino acids. CDR3 DNA sequence: TGTGCCAGCAGCTCTTCCCGGGACGGAAACACAGATACGCAGTATTTT. Translating gives CASSSSRDGNTDTQYF.

This chain joins TRBV6-5 and TRBJ1-2; 8 positions agree with TRBD1. Germline V gene lookup returns CDR1 MNHEY and CDR2 SVGAGI. The CDR3 is 13 amino acids. Losses at the gene ends were 6 bases for V and 7 bases for J; bases not matched to a gene: 7. The CDR3 reads CASSSDREGGYTF. DNA for the CDR3: TGTGCCAGCAGCTCGGACAGGGAGGGTGGCTACACCTTC.

This chain links TRBV5-4 with TRBJ2-2, with a tentative D call TRBD1 (6 bases). Germline V gene data show CDR1 as SGHNT and CDR2 as YYREEE (reference sequence). V was trimmed by 2 bases and J by 5 bases, leaving 13 bases between them. The CDR3 consists of 15 residues. CDR3: CASSFVQGRTGELFF. The CDR3 DNA reads TGTGCCAGCAGCTTTGTTCAGGGGAGAACCGGGGAGCTGTTTTTT.

The chain uses TRBV30 and TRBJ1-2, with D perhaps TRBD1 (5 bases). The V gene lost 2 bases and the J gene lost 3 bases, with 16 bases spanning the gap. CDR3 length: 15 amino acids. Germline CDR1 reads GTSNPN; CDR2 reads SVGIG (reference sequence). The CDR3 DNA is TGTGCCTGGAGTATTACAGGAGGAAGCTACTATGGCTACACCTTC. Amino acid sequence: CAWSITGGSYYGYTF.

The chain uses TRBV28 and TRBJ1-2; 12 positions match TRBD1. The CDR3 spans 14 residues. The V gene's germline CDR1 is MDHEN and CDR2 SYDVKM. V lost 6 bases to trimming and J lost 3 bases; unmatched junction nucleotides: 2. The CDR3 DNA is TGTGCCAGCAGCGGGACAGGGGGCGACTATGGCTACACCTTC. Protein sequence: CASSGTGGDYGYTF.

The CDR3 sequence is CASSKEGIGLYF. The CDR3 nucleotides are TGTGCCAGTAGTAAGGAGGGAATAGGTTTGTACTTC. J is TRBJ2-4 and V is TRBV19; D is perhaps TRBD2 (6 bases). Trimming shortened V by 4 bases and J by 15 bases, and 16 bases separated the two germline ends. This CDR3 region has 12 residues. Per germline, CDR1 LNHDA and CDR2 SQIVND (reference sequence).

This clone was seen just once. The chain joins TRBV19 to TRBJ2-1; 9 positions match TRBD2. Germline V gene data show CDR1 as LNHDA and CDR2 as SQIVND (reference sequence). Unmatched junction bases numbered 8, after V lost 7 bases and J lost 4 bases. The CDR3 loop spans 15 amino acids. CDR3 bases: TGTGCCAGTACAGGTGGCGGGGGGGTATACAATGAGCAGTTCTTC. The encoded protein is CASTGGGGVYNEQFF.

CDR3 DNA: TGTGCCAGCAGTCTCTCAACAGGGGAGGAGTTCTTC. It codes for CASSLSTGEEFF. V is TRBV12-3 or TRBV12-4 and J is TRBJ2-1, with a weak D call TRBD1 (7 bases). This CDR3 is 12 amino acids long. The V and J ends lost 5 bases and 14 bases respectively, with 16 bases between them.